This T cell receptor beta chain was sequenced during a study of patients and donors after allogeneic stem cell transplantation. From the RT-PCR reads, TCRdb called clonotypes with MiXCR, one entry per CDR3 protein. Among about a million distinct CDR3 sequences listed, over 15% were seen once. Trimming cost V 6 bases and J 6 bases, with 17 bases left between them. CDR1 is SGHVS and CDR2 is FQNEAQ in the germline V gene. The CDR3 is made up of 14 amino acids. The J gene is TRBJ1-2, the V gene TRBV7-8, with TRBD1 as a possible D gene (6 bases). This receptor was identified in a human donor who was either an allogeneic HSCT recipient or a stem cell or donor lymphocyte infusion donor (not recorded which). It is not recorded whose cells these are; they may come from a transplant donor. The sequenced sample was blood, either unsorted or a sorted T cell fraction (not recorded which). DNA of the CDR3: TGTGCCAGCAGTCAAAGGACAGCGGCAGATGGCTACACCTTC. It translates to CASSQRTAADGYTF.